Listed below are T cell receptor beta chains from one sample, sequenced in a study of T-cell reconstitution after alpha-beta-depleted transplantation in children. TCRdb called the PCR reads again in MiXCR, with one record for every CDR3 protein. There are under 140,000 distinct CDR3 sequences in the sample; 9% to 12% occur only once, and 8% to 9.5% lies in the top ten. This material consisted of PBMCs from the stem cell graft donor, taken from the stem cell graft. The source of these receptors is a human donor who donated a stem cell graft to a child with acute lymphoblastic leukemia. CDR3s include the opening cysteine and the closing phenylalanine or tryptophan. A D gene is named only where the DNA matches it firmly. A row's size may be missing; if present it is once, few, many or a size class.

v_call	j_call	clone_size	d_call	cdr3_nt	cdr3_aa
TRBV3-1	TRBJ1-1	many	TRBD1	TGTGCCAGCAGCTTCATAAAGGGACAGGGTGGCACTGAAGCTTTCTTT	CASSFIKGQGGTEAFF
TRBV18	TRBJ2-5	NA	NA	TGTGCCAGCTCACCTTGGGGACAGCGGGAAGAGACCCAGTACTTC	CASSPWGQREETQYF
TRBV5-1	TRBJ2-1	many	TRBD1	TGCGCCAGCCGCTACTCCGGGACAGTCAATGAGCAGTTCTTC	CASRYSGTVNEQFF
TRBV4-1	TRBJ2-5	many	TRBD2	TGCGCCAGCAGCAGGGTGGCTAGCGGGAGAGGGGAGACCCAGTACTTC	CASSRVASGRGETQYF
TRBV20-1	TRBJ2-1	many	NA	TGCAGTGCCCCCTCCGGGATCGACTCCTACAATGAGCAGTTCTTC	CSAPSGIDSYNEQFF
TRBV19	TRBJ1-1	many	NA	TGTGCCAGTACACAACACATGAACACTGAAGCTTTCTTT	CASTQHMNTEAFF
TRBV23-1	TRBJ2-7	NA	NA	TGCGCCAGCAGTCAATCTCGACGGTATAGCTCCTACGAGCAGTACTTC	CASSQSRRYSSYEQYF
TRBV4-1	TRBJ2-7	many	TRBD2	TGCGCCAGCAGCCAGGAACTGGGGGGGAGGTACTACGAGCAGTACTTC	CASSQELGGRYYEQYF
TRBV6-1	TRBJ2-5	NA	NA	TGTGCCAGCAGCCCCGAGGGGGGTCGGGAGACCCAGTACTTC	CASSPEGGRETQYF
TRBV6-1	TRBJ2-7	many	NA	TGTGCCAGCAGTGAATTGAACGGCTACGAGCAGTACTTC	CASSELNGYEQYF
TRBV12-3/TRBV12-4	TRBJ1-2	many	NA	TGTGCCAGCACCCTCATTGGGGGAGGTGGCTACACCTTC	CASTLIGGGGYTF
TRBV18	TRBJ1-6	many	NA	TGTGCCAGCTCACCACCTTTGGGCAGGGGCCCCTATAATTCACCCCTCCACTTT	CASSPPLGRGPYNSPLHF
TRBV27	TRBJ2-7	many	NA	TGTGCCAGCAGTTCGACGAGCTCCTACGAGCAGTACTTC	CASSSTSSYEQYF
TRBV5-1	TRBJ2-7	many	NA	TGCGCCAGCAGCCCCGGGTCCCTGGGGGAGCAGTACTTC	CASSPGSLGEQYF
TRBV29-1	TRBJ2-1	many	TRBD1	TGCAGCGTTGACCGAACAGGGGGCGGGGTGATTGAGCAGTTCTTC	CSVDRTGGGVIEQFF
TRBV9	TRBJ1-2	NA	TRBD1	TGTGCCAGTCGGGGTGAAGACAGGGTTCGAGGCTACACCTTC	CASRGEDRVRGYTF
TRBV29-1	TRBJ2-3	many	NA	TGCAGCGCTCAAGTGGGGGGCAGAAGTACAGATACGCAGTATTTT	CSAQVGGRSTDTQYF
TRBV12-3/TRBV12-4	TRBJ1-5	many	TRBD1	TGTGCCAGCAGTCCGCGGGACAGGGCCCAGCATTTT	CASSPRDRAQHF
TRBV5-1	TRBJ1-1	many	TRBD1	TGCGCCAGCAGCTTGGTTGAGGGGGCGGACACTGAAGCTTTCTTT	CASSLVEGADTEAFF
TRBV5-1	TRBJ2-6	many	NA	TGCGCCAGCAGCTTGGATTCTGGGGCCAACGTCCTGACTTTC	CASSLDSGANVLTF
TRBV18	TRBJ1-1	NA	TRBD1	TGTGCCAGCTCCCCAGGGGGCTCGACTGAAGCTTTCTTT	CASSPGGSTEAFF
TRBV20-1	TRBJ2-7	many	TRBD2	TGCAGTGCTAGAGGGCTAGCGGCCACCTACGAGCAGTACTTC	CSARGLAATYEQYF
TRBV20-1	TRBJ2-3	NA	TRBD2	TGCAGTGTTACTAGGATGGGGGGGGGGACGACAGATACGCAGTATTTT	CSVTRMGGGTTDTQYF
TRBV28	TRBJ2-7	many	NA	TGTGCCAGCAGGCTAGCTACGGGGTATCACTACGAGCAGTACTTC	CASRLATGYHYEQYF
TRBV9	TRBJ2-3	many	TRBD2	TGTGCCAGCAGCCCCCCCAGGGAACACGCAGGACTAGCGGGAGAAATAGATACGCAGTATTTT	CASSPPREHAGLAGEIDTQYF
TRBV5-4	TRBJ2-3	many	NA	TGTGCCAGCAGCTCGGGAGGCACAGATACGCAGTATTTT	CASSSGGTDTQYF
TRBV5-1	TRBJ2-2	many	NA	TGCGCCAGCAGCTTGGAGCAGGGAAGGACCGGGGAGCTGTTTTTT	CASSLEQGRTGELFF
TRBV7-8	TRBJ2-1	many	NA	TGTGCCAGCAGCTTAACGGTTAGCGGTTCCTACAATGAGCAGTTCTTC	CASSLTVSGSYNEQFF
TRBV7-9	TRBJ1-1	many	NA	TGTGCCAGCAGCCGAGGGTTCACTGAAGCTTTCTTT	CASSRGFTEAFF
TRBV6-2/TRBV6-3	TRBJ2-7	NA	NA	TGTGCCAGCAGTTACTCGATGAGGCAGGGGACACTCTACGAGCAGTACTTC	CASSYSMRQGTLYEQYF
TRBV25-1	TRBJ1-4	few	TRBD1	TGTGCCACCAGCAGGGCGGACAGGGGGCGAGCTAATGAAAAACTGTTTTTT	CATSRADRGRANEKLFF
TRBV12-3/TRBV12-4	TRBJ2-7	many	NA	TGTGCCAGCAGCCGCGGGGCAGGGATCTCCTACGAGCAGTACTTC	CASSRGAGISYEQYF
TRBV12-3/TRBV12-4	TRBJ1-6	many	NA	TGTGCCAGCAGTTTTAAAAGGGGGTCACCCCTCCACTTT	CASSFKRGSPLHF
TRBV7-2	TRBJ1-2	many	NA	TGTGCCAGCAGGCTCTCACGTCCCCAGGGGGGCTACACCTTC	CASRLSRPQGGYTF
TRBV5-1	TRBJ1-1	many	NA	TGCGCCAGCAGCTGGGACACTTACAGAGGTCGGAACACTGAAGCTTTCTTT	CASSWDTYRGRNTEAFF
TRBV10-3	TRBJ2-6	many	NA	TGTGCCATCAGTGAGTCGCCGTTTTTGGCCAACGTCCTGACTTTC	CAISESPFLANVLTF
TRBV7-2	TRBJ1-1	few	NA	TGTGCCAGCAGCTTAGAGGTCCGGGGAACTGAAGCTTTCTTT	CASSLEVRGTEAFF